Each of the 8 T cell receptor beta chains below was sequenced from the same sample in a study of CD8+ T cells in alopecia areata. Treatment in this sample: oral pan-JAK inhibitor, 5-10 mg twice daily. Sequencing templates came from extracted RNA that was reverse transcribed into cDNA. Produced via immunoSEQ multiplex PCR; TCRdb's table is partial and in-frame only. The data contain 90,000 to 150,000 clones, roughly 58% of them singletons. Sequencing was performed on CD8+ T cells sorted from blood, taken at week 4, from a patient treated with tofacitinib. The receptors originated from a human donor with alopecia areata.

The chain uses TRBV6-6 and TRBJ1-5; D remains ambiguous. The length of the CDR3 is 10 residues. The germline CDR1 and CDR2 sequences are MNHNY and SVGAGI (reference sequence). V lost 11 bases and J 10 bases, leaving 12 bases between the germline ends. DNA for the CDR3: TGTGCCCGCCATCACCGACCCCAGCATTTT. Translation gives CARHHRPQHF.

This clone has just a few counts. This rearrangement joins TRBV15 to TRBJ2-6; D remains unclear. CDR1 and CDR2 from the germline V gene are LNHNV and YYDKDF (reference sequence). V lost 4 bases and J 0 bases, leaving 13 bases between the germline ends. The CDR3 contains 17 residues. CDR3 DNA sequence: TGTGCCACCAGCAAACCGGGCCAATCCTCTGGGGCCAACGTCCTGACTTTC. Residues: CATSKPGQSSGANVLTF.

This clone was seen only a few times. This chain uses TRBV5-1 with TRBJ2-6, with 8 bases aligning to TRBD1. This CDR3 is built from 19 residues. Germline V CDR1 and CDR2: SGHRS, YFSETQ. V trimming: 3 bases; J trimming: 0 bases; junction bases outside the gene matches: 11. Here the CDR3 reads CASSWLPGQEFSGANVLTF. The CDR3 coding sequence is TGCGCCAGCAGCTGGCTACCGGGACAGGAATTCTCTGGGGCCAACGTCCTGACTTTC.

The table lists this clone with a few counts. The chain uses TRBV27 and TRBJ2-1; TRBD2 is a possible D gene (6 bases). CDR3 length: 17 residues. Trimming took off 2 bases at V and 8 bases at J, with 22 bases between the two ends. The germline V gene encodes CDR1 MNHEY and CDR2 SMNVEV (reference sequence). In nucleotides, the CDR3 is TGTGCCAGCAGTTTAATAGCCATTAGCGGCGCCTCTGATGAGCAGTTCTTC. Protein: CASSLIAISGASDEQFF.

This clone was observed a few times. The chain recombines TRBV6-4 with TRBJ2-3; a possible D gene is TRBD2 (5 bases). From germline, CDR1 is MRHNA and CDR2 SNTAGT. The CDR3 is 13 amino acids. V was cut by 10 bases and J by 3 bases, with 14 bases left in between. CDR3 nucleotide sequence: TGTGCCACTAGGGAGTATGGGACAGATACGCAGTATTTT. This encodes CATREYGTDTQYF.

The CDR3 is CASSLHPGGYEQYF. CDR3 nucleotide sequence: TGCGCCAGCAGCCTCCACCCGGGGGGATACGAGCAGTACTTC. The chain employs TRBV4-3 and TRBJ2-7; 7 bases fit TRBD2. CDR3 length: 14 amino acids. J lost 4 bases, V lost 4 bases, and 7 bases had no gene match. CDR1 and CDR2 from the germline V gene are LGHNA and YSLEER.

The CDR3 coding sequence is TGCGCCAGCAGCGCGGGACAGACCTACGAGCAGTACTTC. Protein sequence: CASSAGQTYEQYF. This chain uses TRBV5-1 with TRBJ2-7; tentatively, D is TRBD1 (7 bases). Germline CDR1 is SGHRS and CDR2 is YFSETQ. V lost 4 bases to trimming and J lost 2 bases, with 10 bases between them. The CDR3 contains 13 residues.

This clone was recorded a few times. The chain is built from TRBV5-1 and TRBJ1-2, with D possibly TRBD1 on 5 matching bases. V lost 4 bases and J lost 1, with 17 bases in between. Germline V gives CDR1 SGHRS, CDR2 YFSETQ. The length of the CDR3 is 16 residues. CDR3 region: CASSVDQWGNNYGYTF. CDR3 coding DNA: TGCGCCAGCAGCGTCGATCAATGGGGGAATAACTATGGCTACACCTTC.